This T cell receptor (beta chain) was retrieved from a study of CD8+ T cells in alopecia areata. Study context: Patients received oral tofacitinib, 5 to 10 mg twice daily, for moderate-to-severe alopecia areata.

This CDR3 is 15 amino acids long. Germline V gene sequence: CDR1 MGHRA, CDR2 YSYEKL. Trimming removed 1 base from V and 7 bases from J, with 14 bases in between. This clone has just a few counts. Collected material from alopecia areata patients comprised lesional scalp punch biopsies and peripheral blood. It was cDNA, reverse transcribed from extracted RNA, that served as the sequencing template. The protocol was immunoSEQ multiplex PCR, while the TCRdb copy is restricted to in-frame clones and leaves out a portion. The sample yields fewer than 200,000 clones, around 50% seen once. This chain connects TRBV4-1 to TRBJ1-5, with D unclear. The receptor was isolated from a human donor with alopecia areata. Material: CD4+ T cells sorted from blood, obtained at week 0. The CDR3 DNA is TGCGCCAGCAGCCAAGGAGGTACGAGCAGCCAGCCCCAGCATTTT. Its translation: CASSQGGTSSQPQHF.